These T cell receptor beta chains were read from a single sample in a study of CD8 T cells in ankylosing spondylitis. TCRdb processed the 5' RACE reads anew with MiXCR; each CDR3 protein has one entry. The data show roughly 230,000 distinct CDR3 sequences, roughly 18% seen once. The sequencing sample was made of blood, either unsorted or a sorted T cell fraction (not recorded which). The receptor source for this set is a male donor with ankylosing spondylitis or in good health (not recorded which). Both conserved end residues are part of each CDR3. The D gene is left open where the match is weak. A row's size may be missing; if present it is once, few, many or a size class.

D	size	V	J	CDR3	DNA
NA	NA	TRBV29-1	TRBJ2-7	CSVWISYEQYF	TGCAGCGTCTGGATCAGCTACGAGCAGTACTTC
TRBD2	many	TRBV12-3/TRBV12-4	TRBJ2-1	CASTLPVAGEVAEQFF	TGTGCCAGCACCCTTCCAGTAGCGGGCGAGGTGGCTGAGCAGTTCTTC
NA	NA	TRBV4-1	TRBJ2-1	CASSHSGPRNEQFF	TGCGCCAGCAGCCACAGCGGGCCGAGGAATGAGCAGTTCTTC
NA	few	TRBV5-6	TRBJ2-7	CASSSLSQTGFVDEQYF	TGTGCCAGCAGCTCTCTCAGTCAAACAGGGTTCGTGGACGAGCAGTACTTC
NA	few	TRBV5-1	TRBJ1-1	CASSHKTGVNTEAFF	TGCGCCAGCAGTCATAAAACAGGAGTGAACACTGAAGCTTTCTTT
NA	few	TRBV30	TRBJ2-5	CAWSVLAETQYF	TGTGCCTGGAGTGTCCTAGCAGAGACCCAGTACTTC
TRBD1	many	TRBV20-1	TRBJ2-7	CSARPGQGYEQYF	TGCAGTGCTAGACCGGGACAGGGCTACGAGCAGTACTTC
NA	NA	TRBV29-1	TRBJ2-5	CSVPHPGGGETQYF	TGCAGCGTTCCCCACCCGGGGGGCGGCGAGACCCAGTACTTC
TRBD2	NA	TRBV5-1	TRBJ2-7	CASSLVGTSGFPTFYEQYF	TGCGCCAGCAGCTTGGTGGGGACTAGCGGGTTCCCGACTTTTTACGAGCAGTACTTC
NA	few	TRBV5-5	TRBJ1-1	CASSAGFLDPNTEAFF	TGTGCCAGCAGCGCCGGGTTCCTGGACCCGAACACTGAAGCTTTCTTT
NA	NA	TRBV4-3	TRBJ2-5	CASSQDGYREQETQYF	TGCGCCAGCAGCCAAGACGGTTATCGGGAACAAGAGACCCAGTACTTC
NA	few	TRBV29-1	TRBJ2-5	CSVEPGLRETQYF	TGCAGCGTTGAGCCGGGACTGCGAGAGACCCAGTACTTC
NA	few	TRBV2	TRBJ2-2	CASSERMAGSNTGELFF	TGTGCCAGCAGTGAAAGAATGGCGGGCTCGAACACCGGGGAGCTGTTTTTT
TRBD2	NA	TRBV10-2	TRBJ2-7	CASLESVAGGVSYEQYF	TGCGCCAGCCTCGAATCTGTAGCGGGAGGTGTTTCCTACGAGCAGTACTTC
NA	NA	TRBV15	TRBJ2-7	CATSRGIPGAGEQYF	TGTGCCACCAGCAGAGGCATCCCGGGGGCGGGCGAGCAGTACTTC
TRBD1	NA	TRBV5-1	TRBJ1-6	CASSPETGGLVSPLHF	TGCGCCAGCAGCCCGGAGACAGGGGGATTGGTATCACCCCTCCACTTT
TRBD2	many	TRBV6-1	TRBJ2-1	CASSDRTSGINEQFF	TGTGCCAGCAGTGACCGGACTAGCGGGATCAATGAGCAGTTCTTC
NA	NA	TRBV7-6	TRBJ2-7	CASSQEIGGYEQYF	TGTGCCAGCAGCCAAGAAATAGGTGGCTACGAGCAGTACTTC
NA	few	TRBV6-5	TRBJ1-2	CASSYSEGGGYTF	TGTGCCAGCAGTTACTCTGAGGGTGGTGGCTACACCTTC
TRBD2	NA	TRBV7-8	TRBJ2-5	CASSLDASGWEETQYF	TGTGCCAGCAGCTTAGATGCTAGCGGTTGGGAAGAGACCCAGTACTTC
NA	NA	TRBV9	TRBJ1-5	CASSNRGDNQPQHF	TGTGCCAGTAGCAATCGGGGTGACAATCAGCCCCAGCATTTT
NA	few	TRBV29-1	TRBJ2-7	CSVDTQESYEQYF	TGCAGCGTTGATACCCAGGAGAGCTACGAGCAGTACTTC
NA	many	TRBV29-1	TRBJ2-1	CSRAPNEQFF	TGCAGCCGAGCTCCTAATGAGCAGTTCTTC
NA	NA	TRBV2	TRBJ2-7	CASSEGYRAYEQYF	TGTGCCAGCAGTGAGGGGTACAGGGCCTACGAGCAGTACTTC
NA	few	TRBV11-1	TRBJ2-2	CASSYGQGLITGELFF	TGTGCCAGCAGCTATGGGCAGGGGCTTATCACCGGGGAGCTGTTTTTT
NA	many	TRBV7-9	TRBJ2-7	CASKPPDSMSYEQYF	TGTGCCAGCAAACCCCCGGACAGCATGTCCTACGAGCAGTACTTC
NA	NA	TRBV4-3	TRBJ2-7	CASSQSVGESYEQYF	TGCGCCAGCAGCCAATCAGTGGGAGAGTCCTACGAGCAGTACTTC
TRBD2	NA	TRBV4-1	TRBJ2-7	CASSLPSSGRRSYEQYF	TGCGCCAGCAGCCTCCCGTCTAGCGGGAGAAGGTCCTACGAGCAGTACTTC
TRBD1	NA	TRBV4-3	TRBJ1-3	CASSLDRVENTIYF	TGCGCCAGCAGCCTCGACAGGGTAGAAAACACCATATATTTT
TRBD1	many	TRBV29-1	TRBJ1-1	CSVEDQGGEAFF	TGCAGCGTTGAAGATCAAGGGGGCGAAGCTTTCTTT
TRBD1	few	TRBV28	TRBJ2-5	CASSTAGGVETQYF	TGTGCCAGCAGCACCGCAGGGGGCGTCGAGACCCAGTACTTC
NA	few	TRBV5-1	TRBJ2-1	CASSLYGWDEQFF	TGCGCCAGCAGCTTATACGGGTGGGATGAGCAGTTCTTC
NA	few	TRBV10-3	TRBJ1-3	CAIGTGSYGNTIYF	TGTGCCATCGGAACAGGGTCATATGGAAACACCATATATTTT
TRBD1	NA	TRBV6-2/TRBV6-3	TRBJ1-5	CASSRDRSDYQPQHF	TGTGCCAGCAGCCGGGACAGGTCTGATTATCAGCCCCAGCATTTT
TRBD1	few	TRBV5-1	TRBJ2-3	CASSKGTGFDTQYF	TGCGCCAGCAGCAAAGGGACAGGTTTCGATACGCAGTATTTT
TRBD1	many	TRBV7-9	TRBJ1-2	CASSPGTGVGGYTF	TGTGCCAGCAGCCCAGGGACAGGGGTAGGTGGCTACACCTTC
NA	few	TRBV29-1	TRBJ2-1	CSVGSGVENEQFF	TGCAGCGTTGGATCAGGGGTAGAGAATGAGCAGTTCTTC
NA	few	TRBV5-6	TRBJ2-5	CASSTPEETQYF	TGTGCCAGCAGCACTCCGGAAGAGACCCAGTACTTC
TRBD2	NA	TRBV4-1	TRBJ2-3	CASSQAPGLAGPSDTQYF	TGCGCCAGCAGCCAAGCTCCGGGACTAGCGGGACCCTCAGATACGCAGTATTTT
NA	many	TRBV5-1	TRBJ2-7	CASSSPVRGGFYEQYF	TGCGCCAGCAGCAGCCCGGTGAGGGGCGGCTTCTACGAGCAGTACTTC
NA	many	TRBV6-5	TRBJ2-1	CASSYRNEQFF	TGTGCCAGCAGTTACCGGAATGAGCAGTTCTTC
TRBD2	many	TRBV27	TRBJ2-1	CASSPGTSLSEQFF	TGTGCCAGCAGCCCCGGGACTAGTTTGAGTGAGCAGTTCTTC
NA	few	TRBV7-9	TRBJ2-2	CASSSVPGRTGELFF	TGTGCCAGCAGCTCCGTTCCGGGGAGGACCGGGGAGCTGTTTTTT
NA	NA	TRBV28	TRBJ2-7	CASSDTSYEQYF	TGTGCCAGCAGTGACACCTCCTACGAGCAGTACTTC
TRBD1	few	TRBV29-1	TRBJ1-5	CSVEGQGNQPQHF	TGCAGCGTTGAGGGACAGGGTAATCAGCCCCAGCATTTT
NA	many	TRBV4-3	TRBJ2-7	CASSRDYLPKNEQYF	TGCGCCAGCAGCCGAGATTACCTTCCTAAGAACGAGCAGTACTTC
NA	NA	TRBV6-1	TRBJ1-1	CASSPIGQTMNTEAFF	TGTGCCAGCAGTCCCATCGGACAGACCATGAACACTGAAGCTTTCTTT
TRBD2	many	TRBV20-1	TRBJ2-7	CSARPTSVVPYEQYF	TGCAGTGCTAGACCCACTAGCGTAGTCCCCTACGAGCAGTACTTC
TRBD2	few	TRBV9	TRBJ2-7	CASSGLAGEHEQYF	TGTGCCAGCAGCGGACTAGCGGGAGAACACGAGCAGTACTTC
NA	many	TRBV2	TRBJ2-3	CASNSKGSTDTQYF	TGTGCCAGCAATTCAAAGGGAAGCACAGATACGCAGTATTTT
NA	NA	TRBV29-1	TRBJ2-2	CSVGTNTGELFF	TGCAGCGTGGGGACTAACACCGGGGAGCTGTTTTTT
NA	NA	TRBV6-2/TRBV6-3	TRBJ2-7	CASRGASSPEAYF	TGTGCCAGCAGAGGGGCTAGCTCCCCCGAAGCGTACTTC
NA	NA	TRBV12-3/TRBV12-4	TRBJ2-1	CASSLRELGYNEQFF	TGTGCCAGCAGTTTAAGGGAATTGGGGTACAATGAGCAGTTCTTC
TRBD2	NA	TRBV2	TRBJ2-3	CASSHPGGLALADTQYF	TGTGCCAGCAGCCACCCCGGGGGACTAGCGTTGGCAGATACGCAGTATTTT
TRBD2	NA	TRBV7-9	TRBJ2-5	CASSQAGLETQYF	TGTGCCAGCAGCCAAGCGGGGTTAGAGACCCAGTACTTC